The clone carrying this T cell receptor beta chain was detected only once. The target antigen is unknown. The method was immunoSEQ multiplex PCR; TCRdb's version includes in-frame clones alone and lacks a portion of them. Altogether 30,000 to 35,000 clones are present, just over 70% being singletons, with the ten largest covering around 28%. This record comes from a study of vaccination effects on CD4 cells after COVID-19. Germline V gene sequence: CDR1 SNHLY, CDR2 FYNNEI. This CDR3 has 15 residues. V lost 6 bases and J 5 bases, leaving 20 bases between the germline ends. Antigen-specific CD4+ T cells were first expanded with viral peptide pools by the ViraFEST assay and only then sequenced. Having been cultured for ten to eleven days, the cells underwent CD4+ T cell isolation. This person's SARS-CoV-2 infection, confirmed by PCR, occurred between March and December 2020. They grew two million PBMC in each well, adding around 10 IU/ml IL-2 and 10 ug/ml peptides. Fresh IL-2-containing medium replaced half the medium on days 3 and 7.

Whole-study results and caveats: After vaccination, at late timepoints, clones induced by infection and by vaccine contracted markedly.

The starting material was CD4+ T cells from PBMCs cultured with a peptide pool, obtained before COVID-19 vaccination. The receptor was derived from a human donor who had a prior SARS-CoV-2 infection. J is TRBJ2-7 and V is TRBV2; no reliable D call. CDR3 region: CASRAPPVFVHEQYF. The CDR3 nucleotides are TGTGCCAGCAGGGCCCCCCCAGTTTTCGTTCACGAGCAGTACTTC.